The entry below gives a single T cell receptor beta chain sequence along with its context. V lost 6 bases to trimming and J lost 10 bases; unmatched junction nucleotides: 10. This CDR3 has 15 residues. The germline V gene has CDR1 LNHDA and CDR2 SQIVND (reference sequence). The protocol was immunoSEQ multiplex PCR, while the TCRdb copy is restricted to in-frame clones and leaves out a portion. The sample includes a few hundred thousand clones, approximately 81% seen only once; the top ten take less than 6.5%. The sample comes from a study of blood T cell repertoires in COVID-19. Looking at the study overall: Samples of COVID-19 (acute and convalescent) were obtained from the United States, Italy and Spain.

This sequence was found in an older woman who had recovered from COVID-19. The chain has TRBV19 and TRBJ1-6; 9 bases align to TRBD1. The sample comprised peripheral blood. The chain's CDR3 is CASRTTGGSESPLHF. CDR3 sequence (DNA): TGTGCCAGTAGGACGACAGGGGGATCAGAGTCACCCCTCCACTTT.